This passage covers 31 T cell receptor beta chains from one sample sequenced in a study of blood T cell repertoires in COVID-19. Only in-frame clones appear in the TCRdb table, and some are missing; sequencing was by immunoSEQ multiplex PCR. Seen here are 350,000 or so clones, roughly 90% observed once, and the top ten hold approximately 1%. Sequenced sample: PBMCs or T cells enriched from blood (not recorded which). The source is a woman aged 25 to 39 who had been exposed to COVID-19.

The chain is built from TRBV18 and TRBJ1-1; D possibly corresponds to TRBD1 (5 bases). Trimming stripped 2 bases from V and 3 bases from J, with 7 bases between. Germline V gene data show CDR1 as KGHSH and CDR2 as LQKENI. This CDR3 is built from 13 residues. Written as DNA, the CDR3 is TGTGCCAGCTCACCATCGGGGGACACTGAAGCTTTCTTT. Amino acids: CASSPSGDTEAFF.

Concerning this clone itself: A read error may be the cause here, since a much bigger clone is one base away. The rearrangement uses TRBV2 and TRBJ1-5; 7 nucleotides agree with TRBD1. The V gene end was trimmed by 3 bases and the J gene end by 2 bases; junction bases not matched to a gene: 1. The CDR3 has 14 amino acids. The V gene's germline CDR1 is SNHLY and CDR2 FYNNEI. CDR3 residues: CASSDRGGNQPQHF. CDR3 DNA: TGTGCCAGCAGTGACAGGGGGGGCAATCAGCCCCAGCATTTT.

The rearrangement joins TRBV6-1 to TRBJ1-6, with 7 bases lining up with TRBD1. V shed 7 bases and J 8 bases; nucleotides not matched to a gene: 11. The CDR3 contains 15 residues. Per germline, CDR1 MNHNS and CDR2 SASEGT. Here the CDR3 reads CASIHRVQGDSPLHF. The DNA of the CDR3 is TGTGCCAGCATCCACCGGGTGCAGGGGGATTCACCCCTCCACTTT.

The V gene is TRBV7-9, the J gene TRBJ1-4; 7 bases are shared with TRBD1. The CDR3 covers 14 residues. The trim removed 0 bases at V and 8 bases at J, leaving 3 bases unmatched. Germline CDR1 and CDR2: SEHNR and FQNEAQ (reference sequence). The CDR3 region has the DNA TGTGCCAGCAGCTTAGCGTGGGACAGAGAAAAACTGTTTTTT. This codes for CASSLAWDREKLFF.

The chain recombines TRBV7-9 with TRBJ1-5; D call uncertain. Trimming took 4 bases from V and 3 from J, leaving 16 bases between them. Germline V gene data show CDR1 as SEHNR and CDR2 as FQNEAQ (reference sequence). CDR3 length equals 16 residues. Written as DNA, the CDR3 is TGTGCCAGCAGCTCGACCTCGGGTGAAGTCAATCAGCCCCAGCATTTT. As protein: CASSSTSGEVNQPQHF.

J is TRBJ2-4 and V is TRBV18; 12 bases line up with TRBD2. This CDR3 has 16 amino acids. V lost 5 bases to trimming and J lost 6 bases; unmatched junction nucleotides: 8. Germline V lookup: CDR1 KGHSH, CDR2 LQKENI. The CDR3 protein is CASSRTSGAGRNIQYF. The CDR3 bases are TGTGCCAGCTCAAGGACTAGCGGGGCCGGACGAAACATTCAGTACTTC.

The CDR3 is CASRLGTQNNEQFF. The CDR3 DNA reads TGTGCCAGCAGGCTGGGGACACAGAACAATGAGCAGTTCTTC. The chain links TRBV28 to TRBJ2-1, with D possibly matching TRBD1 (6 bases). The CDR3 is 14 residues long. V was cut by 6 bases and J by 5 bases, with 14 bases left in between. Germline CDR1 and CDR2: MDHEN and SYDVKM.

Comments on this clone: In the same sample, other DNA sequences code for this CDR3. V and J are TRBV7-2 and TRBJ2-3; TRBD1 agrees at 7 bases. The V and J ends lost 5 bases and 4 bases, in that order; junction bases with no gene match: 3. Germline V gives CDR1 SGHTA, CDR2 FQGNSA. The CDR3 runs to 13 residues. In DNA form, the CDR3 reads TGTGCCAGCAGCCTGCAGGGGGCAGATACGCAGTATTTT. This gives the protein CASSLQGADTQYF.

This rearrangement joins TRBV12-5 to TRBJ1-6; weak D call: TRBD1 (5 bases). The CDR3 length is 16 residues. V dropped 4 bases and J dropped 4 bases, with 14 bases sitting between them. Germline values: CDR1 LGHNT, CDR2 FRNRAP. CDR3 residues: CASGWKEGTYNSPLHF. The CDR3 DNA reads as TGTGCTAGTGGTTGGAAGGAGGGGACTTATAATTCACCCCTCCACTTT.

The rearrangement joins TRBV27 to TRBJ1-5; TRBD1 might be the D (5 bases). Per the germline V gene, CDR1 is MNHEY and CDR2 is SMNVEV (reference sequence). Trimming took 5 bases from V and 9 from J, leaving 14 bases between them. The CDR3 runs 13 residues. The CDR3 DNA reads TGTGCCAGCAGTCTACGGGGGTTTGTGCCCCAGCATTTT. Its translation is CASSLRGFVPQHF.

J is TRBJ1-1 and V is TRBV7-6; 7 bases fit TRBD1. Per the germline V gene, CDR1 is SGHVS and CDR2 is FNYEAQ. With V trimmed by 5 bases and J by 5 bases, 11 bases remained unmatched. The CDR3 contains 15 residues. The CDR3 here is CASSQEQGKGTEAFF. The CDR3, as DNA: TGTGCCAGCAGCCAAGAACAGGGGAAGGGGACTGAAGCTTTCTTT.

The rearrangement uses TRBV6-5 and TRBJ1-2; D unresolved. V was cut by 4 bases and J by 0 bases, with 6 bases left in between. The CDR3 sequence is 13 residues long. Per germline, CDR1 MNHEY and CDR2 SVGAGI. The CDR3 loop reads CASSLQANYGYTF. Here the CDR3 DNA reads TGTGCCAGCAGTTTACAAGCTAACTATGGCTACACCTTC.

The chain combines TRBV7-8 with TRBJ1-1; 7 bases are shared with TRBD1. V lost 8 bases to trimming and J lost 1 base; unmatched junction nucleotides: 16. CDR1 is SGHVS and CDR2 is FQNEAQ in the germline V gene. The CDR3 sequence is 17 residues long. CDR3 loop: CASHRGTEGWENTEAFF. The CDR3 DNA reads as TGTGCCAGCCACAGAGGGACAGAGGGGTGGGAGAACACTGAAGCTTTCTTT.

CDR3 protein: CASQDRGLNTEAFF. The CDR3 DNA reads as TGTGCCAGTCAAGACAGGGGTTTGAACACTGAAGCTTTCTTT. This chain links TRBV19 with TRBJ1-1; 8 bases line up with TRBD1. CDR1 and CDR2 from the germline V gene are LNHDA and SQIVND (reference sequence). Trimming took 8 bases from V and 0 from J; bases not matched to a gene: 5. This CDR3 contains 14 residues.

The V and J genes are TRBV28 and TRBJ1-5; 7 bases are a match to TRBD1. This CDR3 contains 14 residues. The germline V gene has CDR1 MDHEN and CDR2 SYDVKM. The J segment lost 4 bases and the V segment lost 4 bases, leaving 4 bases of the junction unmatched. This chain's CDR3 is CASSWGTVNQPQHF. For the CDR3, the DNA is TGTGCCAGCAGTTGGGGGACAGTTAATCAGCCCCAGCATTTT. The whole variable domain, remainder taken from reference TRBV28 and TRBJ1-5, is DVKVTQSSRYLVKRTGEKVFLECVQDMDHENMFWYRQDPGLGLRLIYFSYDVKMKEKGDIPEGYSVSREKKERFSLILESASTNQTSMYLCASSWGTVNQPQHFGDGTRLSIL.

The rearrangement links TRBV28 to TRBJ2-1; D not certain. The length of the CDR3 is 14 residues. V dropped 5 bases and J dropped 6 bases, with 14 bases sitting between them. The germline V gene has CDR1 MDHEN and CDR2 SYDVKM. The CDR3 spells CASSPNLEINEQFF. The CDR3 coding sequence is TGTGCCAGCAGTCCGAACCTGGAGATCAATGAGCAGTTCTTC. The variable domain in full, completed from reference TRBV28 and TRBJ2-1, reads DVKVTQSSRYLVKRTGEKVFLECVQDMDHENMFWYRQDPGLGLRLIYFSYDVKMKEKGDIPEGYSVSREKKERFSLILESASTNQTSMYLCASSPNLEINEQFFGPGTRLTVL.

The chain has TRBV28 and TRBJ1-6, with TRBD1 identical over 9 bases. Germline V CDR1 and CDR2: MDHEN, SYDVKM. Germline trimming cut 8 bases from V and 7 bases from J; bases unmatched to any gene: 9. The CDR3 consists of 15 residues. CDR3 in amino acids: CASRKQGALNSPLHF. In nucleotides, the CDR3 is TGTGCCAGCCGAAAACAGGGGGCGCTGAATTCACCCCTCCACTTT.

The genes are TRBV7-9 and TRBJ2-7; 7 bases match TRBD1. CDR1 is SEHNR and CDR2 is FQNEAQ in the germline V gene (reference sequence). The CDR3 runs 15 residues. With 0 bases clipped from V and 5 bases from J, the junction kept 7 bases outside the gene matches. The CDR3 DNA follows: TGTGCCAGCAGCTTAGCAGGGGGCGATGGAAACGAGCAGTACTTC. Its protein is CASSLAGGDGNEQYF.

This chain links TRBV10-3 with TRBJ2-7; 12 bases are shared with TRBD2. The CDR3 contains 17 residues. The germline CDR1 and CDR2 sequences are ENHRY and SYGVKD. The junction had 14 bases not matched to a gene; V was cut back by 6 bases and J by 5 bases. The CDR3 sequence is CAIRDLTSGRSVDEQYF. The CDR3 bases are TGTGCCATCAGAGACTTGACTAGCGGGAGATCAGTGGACGAGCAGTACTTC.

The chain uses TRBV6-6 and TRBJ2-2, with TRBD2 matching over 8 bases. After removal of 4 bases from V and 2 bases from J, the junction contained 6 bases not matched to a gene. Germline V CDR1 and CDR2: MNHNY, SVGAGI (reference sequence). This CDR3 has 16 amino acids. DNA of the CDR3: TGTGCCAGCAGTTCTAGAGCGGGAGCAAACACCGGGGAGCTGTTTTTT. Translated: CASSSRAGANTGELFF.

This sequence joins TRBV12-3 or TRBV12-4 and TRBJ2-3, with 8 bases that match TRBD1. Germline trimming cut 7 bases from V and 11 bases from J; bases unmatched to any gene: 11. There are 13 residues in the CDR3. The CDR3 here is CASIRSGGERQYF. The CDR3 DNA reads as TGTGCCAGCATCCGCTCAGGGGGCGAGCGGCAGTATTTT.

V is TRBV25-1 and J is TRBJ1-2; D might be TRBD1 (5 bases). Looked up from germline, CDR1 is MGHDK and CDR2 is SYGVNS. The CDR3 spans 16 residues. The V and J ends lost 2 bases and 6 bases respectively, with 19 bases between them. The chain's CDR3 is CASSEPRTRAQNGYTF. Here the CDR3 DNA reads TGTGCCAGCAGTGAACCCAGGACAAGGGCCCAGAATGGCTACACCTTC.

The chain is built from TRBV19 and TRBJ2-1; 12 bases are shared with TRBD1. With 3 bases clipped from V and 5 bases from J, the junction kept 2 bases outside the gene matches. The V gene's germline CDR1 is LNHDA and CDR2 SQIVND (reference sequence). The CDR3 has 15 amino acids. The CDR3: CASSMGQGADNEQFF. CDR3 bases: TGTGCCAGTAGTATGGGACAGGGGGCAGACAATGAGCAGTTCTTC.

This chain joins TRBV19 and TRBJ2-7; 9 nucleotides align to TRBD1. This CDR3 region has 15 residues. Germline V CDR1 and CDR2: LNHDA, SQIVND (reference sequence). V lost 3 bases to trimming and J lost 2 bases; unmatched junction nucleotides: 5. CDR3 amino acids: CASSIKTGGTYEQYF. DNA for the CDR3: TGTGCCAGTAGTATCAAGACAGGGGGGACCTACGAGCAGTACTTC.

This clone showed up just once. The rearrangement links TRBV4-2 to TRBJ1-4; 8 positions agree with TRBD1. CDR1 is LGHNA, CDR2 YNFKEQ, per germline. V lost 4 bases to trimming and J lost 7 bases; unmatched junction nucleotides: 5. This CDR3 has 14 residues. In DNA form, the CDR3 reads TGTGCCAGCAGCCCTCGACAGGGGATTGAAAAACTGTTTTTT. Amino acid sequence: CASSPRQGIEKLFF.

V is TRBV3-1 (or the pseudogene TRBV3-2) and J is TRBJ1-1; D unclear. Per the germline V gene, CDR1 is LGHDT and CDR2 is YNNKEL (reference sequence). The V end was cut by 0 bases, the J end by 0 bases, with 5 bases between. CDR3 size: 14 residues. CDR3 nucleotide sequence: TGTGCCAGCAGCCAAGAAATCATGAACACTGAAGCTTTCTTT. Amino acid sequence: CASSQEIMNTEAFF.

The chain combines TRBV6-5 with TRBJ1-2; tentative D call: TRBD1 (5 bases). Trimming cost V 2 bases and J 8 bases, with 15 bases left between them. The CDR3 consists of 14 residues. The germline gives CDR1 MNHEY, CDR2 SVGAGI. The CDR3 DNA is TGTGCCAGCAGTTACGTTCGCCAGGGTCGAGGCTACACCTTC. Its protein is CASSYVRQGRGYTF.

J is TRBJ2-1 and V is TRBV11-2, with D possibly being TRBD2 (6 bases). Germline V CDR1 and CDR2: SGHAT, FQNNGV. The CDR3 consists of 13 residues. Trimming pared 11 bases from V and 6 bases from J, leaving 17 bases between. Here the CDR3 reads CAVEWEVGNEQFF. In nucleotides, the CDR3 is TGTGCCGTGGAGTGGGAGGTAGGCAATGAGCAGTTCTTC.

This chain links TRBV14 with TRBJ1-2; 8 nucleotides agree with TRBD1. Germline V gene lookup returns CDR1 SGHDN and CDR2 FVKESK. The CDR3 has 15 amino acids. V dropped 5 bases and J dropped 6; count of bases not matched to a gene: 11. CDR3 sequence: CASSTRQGLWDGYTF. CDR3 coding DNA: TGTGCCAGCAGCACCCGACAGGGGCTGTGGGATGGCTACACCTTC.

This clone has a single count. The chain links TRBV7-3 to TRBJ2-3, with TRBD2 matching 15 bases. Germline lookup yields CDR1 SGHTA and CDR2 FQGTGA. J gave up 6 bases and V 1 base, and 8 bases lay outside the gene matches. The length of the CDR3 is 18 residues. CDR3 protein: CASSLSGTSGRKRDTQYF. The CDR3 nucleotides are TGTGCCAGCAGCTTAAGCGGGACTAGCGGGAGGAAGAGGGATACGCAGTATTTT. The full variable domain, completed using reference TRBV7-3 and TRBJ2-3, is GAGVSQTPSNKVTEKGKYVELRCDPISGHTALYWYRQSLGQGPEFLIYFQGTGAADDSGLPNDRFFAVRPEGSVSTLKIQRTERGDSAVYLCASSLSGTSGRKRDTQYFGPGTRLTVL.

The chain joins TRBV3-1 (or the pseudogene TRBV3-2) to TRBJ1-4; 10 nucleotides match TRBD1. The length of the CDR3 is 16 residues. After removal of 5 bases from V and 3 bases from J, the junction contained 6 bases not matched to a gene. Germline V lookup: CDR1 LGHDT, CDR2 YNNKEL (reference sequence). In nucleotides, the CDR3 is TGTGCCAGCAGCGACGGACAGGGGGGGTCTAATGAAAAACTGTTTTTT. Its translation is CASSDGQGGSNEKLFF.